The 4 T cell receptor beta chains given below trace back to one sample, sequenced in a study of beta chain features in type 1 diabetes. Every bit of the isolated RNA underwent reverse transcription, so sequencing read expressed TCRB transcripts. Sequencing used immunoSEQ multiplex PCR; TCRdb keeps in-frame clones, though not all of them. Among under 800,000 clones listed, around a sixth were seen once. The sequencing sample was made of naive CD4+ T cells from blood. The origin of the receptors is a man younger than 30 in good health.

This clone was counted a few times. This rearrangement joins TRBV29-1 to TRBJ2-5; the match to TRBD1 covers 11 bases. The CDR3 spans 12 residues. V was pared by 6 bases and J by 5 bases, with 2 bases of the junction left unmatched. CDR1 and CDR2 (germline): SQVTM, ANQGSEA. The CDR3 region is CSVGQGGETQYF. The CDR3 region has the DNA TGCAGCGTGGGACAGGGGGGCGAGACCCAGTACTTC.

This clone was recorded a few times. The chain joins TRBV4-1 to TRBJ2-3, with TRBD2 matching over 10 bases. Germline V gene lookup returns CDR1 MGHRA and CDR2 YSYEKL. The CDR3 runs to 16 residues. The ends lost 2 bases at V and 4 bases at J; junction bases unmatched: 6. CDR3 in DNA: TGCGCCAGCAGCCAATCCAGCGGGGGGGCCTCAGATACGCAGTATTTT. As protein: CASSQSSGGASDTQYF.

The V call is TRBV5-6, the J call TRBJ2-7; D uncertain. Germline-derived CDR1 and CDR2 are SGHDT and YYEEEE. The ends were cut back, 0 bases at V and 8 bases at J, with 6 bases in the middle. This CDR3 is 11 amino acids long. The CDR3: CASSLERKQYF. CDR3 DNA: TGTGCCAGCAGCTTGGAGCGAAAGCAGTACTTC.

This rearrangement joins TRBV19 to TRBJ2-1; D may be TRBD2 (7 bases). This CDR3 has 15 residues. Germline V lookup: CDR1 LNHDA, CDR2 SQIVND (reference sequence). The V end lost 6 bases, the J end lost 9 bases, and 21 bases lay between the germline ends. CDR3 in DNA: TGTGCCAGTAGACCAAATGTGGGGGGGCAGACTGAGCAGTTCTTC. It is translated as CASRPNVGGQTEQFF.